This section outlines one TCR beta chain sequence together with its context. Its specificity is not known. These data are taken from a study of blood T cells in healthy people across ages. General study results and limits: Both naive CD4+ cell counts and diversity were greater in long-lived donors than in aged donors. Calculation of diversity from one million T cells yielded estimates considered to be underestimates. Possibly confounding the expanded clonotype changes was the fact that donor CMV status was unknown.

Through a sample-barcoded 5' primer and a J-beta primer mix, a second PCR was run for about 6 to 11 cycles. Each of the cDNA molecules was tagged by a template-switch adaptor with 12 random nucleotides. TCRdb passed the 5' RACE reads through MiXCR, listing each CDR3 protein once. In the table there are around 690,000 distinct CDR3 sequences, approximately 59% of which are singletons. The ends were cut back, 0 bases at V and 1 base at J, with 10 bases in the middle. The CDR3 loop spans 14 amino acids. Germline CDR1 DFQATT, CDR2 SNEGSKA (reference sequence). The chain is built from TRBV20-1 and TRBJ2-7; the D gene is possibly TRBD1 (6 bases). This receptor was identified in a man in his 60s in good health. The sequenced sample was blood. The CDR3 loop is CSARDETGSYEQYF. CDR3 nucleotides: TGCAGTGCTAGAGATGAGACAGGTTCCTACGAGCAGTACTTC.